The present T cell receptor (beta chain) was sequenced within a study of OX40 agonist ivuxolimab in advanced cancers. Overall study context: The dose-escalation group included hepatocellular carcinoma, melanoma, renal cell carcinoma and head and neck cancer.

CDR1 is MGHDK, CDR2 SYGVNS, per germline. The CDR3 loop spans 17 amino acids. V trimming: 6 bases; J trimming: 9 bases; junction bases outside the gene matches: 16. Profiled with immunoSEQ multiplex PCR; TCRdb holds only in-frame clones, not every one. The data contain 45,000 to 70,000 clones, about 89% of them singletons. The receptor comes from an adult with an advanced solid tumor such as melanoma, head and neck, liver or kidney cancer. This chain joins TRBV25-1 and TRBJ1-6, with TRBD1 matching 8 bases. The sequencing here drew on CD4+ or CD8+ T cells sorted from blood, taken in a trial of the OX40 agonist ivuxolimab. CDR3 DNA sequence: TGTGCCAGCAGCTCAAACCCCGGGACAGGAGGTCGTTCACCCCTCCACTTT. It codes for CASSSNPGTGGRSPLHF.